This T cell receptor beta chain was sequenced in a study of cytomegalovirus exposure and HLA in healthy donors. Turning to this clone: Its antigen is not known.

The PCR ran on 60 Vbeta and 13 Jbeta primers. Assay used: immunoSEQ multiplex PCR; TCRdb lists only in-frame clones, some missing. This sample yields over 100,000 clones, of which just under 70% are seen a single time; under 6.5% belongs to the top ten. General study findings and limits: The study found most TCR sequences rare, yet found some public TCRs in many donors. A later analysis reported that several of the most significant clusters appeared to be linked to common viral pathogens, among them Epstein-Barr virus.

Sequences were obtained from PBMCs. The receptor was isolated from a woman in her 70s in good health and CMV-seropositive.

CDR3 nucleotide sequence: TGTGCCAGCAGCTACTGGACTAGCGGGACCACAGATACGCAGTATTTT. It is translated as CASSYWTSGTTDTQYF. The chain employs TRBV11-1 and TRBJ2-3, with 12 bases that match TRBD2. Germline loops: CDR1 SGHAT, CDR2 FQDESV (reference sequence). The CDR3 extends over 16 amino acids. The ends lost 4 bases at V and 2 bases at J; junction bases unmatched: 4.